This T cell receptor beta chain is drawn from a study of blood T cells in healthy people across ages. CDR1 and CDR2 from the germline V gene are MNHNY and SVGAGI (reference sequence). The V and J ends lost 9 bases and 1 base, in that order; junction bases with no gene match: 3. The CDR3 totals 13 residues. This clonotype was recorded at least ten times. Its antigen is currently unknown. Sample-barcoded 5' priming and a J-beta primer mix drove a second PCR of about 7 to 12 cycles. MiXCR, applied by TCRdb to the 5' RACE reads, yields one record per CDR3 protein. The sample includes roughly 800,000 distinct CDR3 sequences, 25% to 30% of them seen just once. Whole-study findings and limits: Per million T cells, TCR beta diversity dropped about linearly as age rose.

The sample also formed part of further work on T cells of mothers and their children. That source reports: The sample comes from some ten healthy Caucasian donors: mothers and children.

The sample consisted of blood. The TCR originated in a boy aged 10-17 years in good health. The V call is TRBV6-6, the J call TRBJ1-5; 7 bases are a match to TRBD1. The CDR3 coding sequence is TGTGCCAGTCAGGGGGTCAGCAATCAGCCCCAGCATTTT. This gives the protein CASQGVSNQPQHF.